The 10 T cell receptor beta chains below were found in one sample sequenced in a study of radiation and T cells in renal cell carcinoma. Repertoires were generated with immunoSEQ multiplex PCR, while TCRdb's copy carries only in-frame clones and drops some. Here the sample spans 95,000 or so clones, approximately 86% being singletons. The time point here: baseline pretreatment blood. Treatment of the sample: 15 Gy SBRT to primary tumor, nephrectomy 4 weeks later. Sequenced here: blood, sampled from a patient whose treatment included radiotherapy and nephrectomy. These receptor sequences come from a man in his fifties or sixties with renal cell carcinoma.

This clone was detected only once. V and J are TRBV19 and TRBJ1-5; TRBD1 matches 9 bases. The V gene end was trimmed by 5 bases and the J gene end by 3 bases; junction bases not matched to a gene: 5. Germline CDR1 and CDR2: LNHDA and SQIVND (reference sequence). This CDR3 region has 15 residues. The DNA for the CDR3 is TGTGCCAGTAGTCCCCGGGACAGGGACAATCAGCCCCAGCATTTT. Its protein is CASSPRDRDNQPQHF.

The CDR3 loop reads CASSRTGDEQFF. The CDR3 bases are TGTGCCAGCAGCAGGACAGGGGATGAGCAGTTCTTC. This chain uses TRBV7-9 with TRBJ2-1; TRBD1 matches at 9 bases. V lost 5 bases and J lost 8; bases outside the gene matches: 1. This CDR3 is 12 amino acids long. Germline CDR1 and CDR2: SEHNR and FQNEAQ (reference sequence).

This clone appeared a few times. This chain connects TRBV4-2 to TRBJ2-3, with a tentative D call TRBD2 (5 bases). CDR1 is LGHNA and CDR2 is YNFKEQ in the germline V gene. Trimming left V 3 bases short and J 8 bases short, with 15 bases between. The CDR3 has 14 residues. The CDR3 bases are TGTGCCAGCAGCCAGGATACAATACGGGGTACGCAGTATTTT. Translated: CASSQDTIRGTQYF.

The CDR3 protein is CASSDFKRGVQETQYF. CDR3 nucleotides: TGTGCCAGCAGTGATTTTAAGCGGGGGGTTCAAGAGACCCAGTACTTC. The gene calls are TRBV6-1 and TRBJ2-5; 9 bases are a match to TRBD2. Germline CDR1 and CDR2: MNHNS and SASEGT. With V trimmed by 3 bases and J by 2 bases, 7 bases remained unmatched. The CDR3 consists of 16 residues.

The table lists this clone with a count of one. This rearrangement joins TRBV19 to TRBJ2-3; TRBD2 matches at 8 bases. The germline gives CDR1 LNHDA, CDR2 SQIVND (reference sequence). This CDR3 spans 14 amino acids. The trim removed 6 bases at V and 6 bases at J, leaving 8 bases unmatched. CDR3 sequence (DNA): TGTGCCAGTAGAGCGGGGGTCTGGGAGGATACGCAGTATTTT. It translates to CASRAGVWEDTQYF.

The V gene is TRBV30, the J gene TRBJ2-7, with 9 bases fitting TRBD2. Losses at the gene ends were 0 bases for V and 5 bases for J; bases not matched to a gene: 8. CDR3 length equals 15 residues. Germline loops: CDR1 GTSNPN, CDR2 SVGIG (reference sequence). CDR3 sequence reads: CAWSVLAGLTNEQYF. The CDR3, as DNA: TGTGCCTGGAGTGTACTAGCGGGCCTTACTAACGAGCAGTACTTC.

The chain combines TRBV28 with TRBJ1-1; no firm D call. CDR3 length equals 14 residues. V lost 4 bases and J lost 0, with 9 bases in between. Germline V CDR1 and CDR2: MDHEN, SYDVKM. CDR3 amino acids: CASSSDGLNTEAFF. CDR3 in DNA: TGTGCCAGCAGTTCCGACGGTCTGAACACTGAAGCTTTCTTT.

The rearrangement joins TRBV5-1 to TRBJ2-3; 11 nucleotides match TRBD2. The germline CDR1 and CDR2 sequences are SGHRS and YFSETQ. The CDR3 loop spans 16 amino acids. J gave up 0 bases and V 4 bases, and 4 bases lay outside the gene matches. CDR3 sequence (DNA): TGCGCCAGCAGCCCTAGCGGGAGGTCTAGCACAGATACGCAGTATTTT. Protein product: CASSPSGRSSTDTQYF.

This sequence joins TRBV6-6 and TRBJ1-6; 7 bases match TRBD1. The length of the CDR3 is 13 residues. Germline assignment: CDR1 MNHNY and CDR2 SVGAGI (reference sequence). Germline trimming cut 6 bases from V and 7 bases from J; bases unmatched to any gene: 3. CDR3 residues: CASRRQGNSPLHF. The CDR3 bases are TGTGCCAGCAGGCGACAGGGCAATTCACCCCTCCACTTT.

V and J are TRBV10-3 and TRBJ2-4; D assignment may be TRBD1 or TRBD2 (5 bases each). Germline lookup yields CDR1 ENHRY and CDR2 SYGVKD. The V gene lost 3 bases and the J gene lost 5 bases, with 8 bases spanning the gap. The CDR3 covers 13 residues. The CDR3 here is CAISDRGENIQYF. CDR3 nucleotide sequence: TGTGCCATCAGTGACAGAGGGGAAAACATTCAGTACTTC.